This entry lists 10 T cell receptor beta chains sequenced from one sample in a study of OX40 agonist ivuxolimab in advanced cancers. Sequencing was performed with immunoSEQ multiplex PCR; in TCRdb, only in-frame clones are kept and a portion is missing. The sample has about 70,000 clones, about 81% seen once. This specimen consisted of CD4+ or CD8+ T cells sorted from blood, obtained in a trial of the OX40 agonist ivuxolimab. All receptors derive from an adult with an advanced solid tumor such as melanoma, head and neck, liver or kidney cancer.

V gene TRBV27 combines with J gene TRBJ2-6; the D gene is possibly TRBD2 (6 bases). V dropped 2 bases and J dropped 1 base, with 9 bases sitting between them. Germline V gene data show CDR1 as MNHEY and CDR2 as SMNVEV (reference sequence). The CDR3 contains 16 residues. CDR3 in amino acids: CASSLTGVSGANVLTF. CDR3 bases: TGTGCCAGCAGTTTAACGGGAGTTTCTGGGGCCAACGTCCTGACTTTC.

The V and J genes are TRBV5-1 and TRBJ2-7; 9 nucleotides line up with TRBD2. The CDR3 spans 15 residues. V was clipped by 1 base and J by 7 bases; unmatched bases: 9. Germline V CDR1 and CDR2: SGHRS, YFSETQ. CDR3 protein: CASSLRGGRAAEQYF. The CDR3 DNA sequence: TGCGCCAGCAGCTTGCGAGGCGGGAGGGCCGCAGAGCAGTACTTC.

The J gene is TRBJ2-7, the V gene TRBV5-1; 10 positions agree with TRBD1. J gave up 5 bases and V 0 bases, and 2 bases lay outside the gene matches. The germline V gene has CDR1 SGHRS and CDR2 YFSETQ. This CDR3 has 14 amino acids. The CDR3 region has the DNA TGCGCCAGCAGCTTGGGGACAGGGGGTAACGAGCAGTACTTC. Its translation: CASSLGTGGNEQYF.

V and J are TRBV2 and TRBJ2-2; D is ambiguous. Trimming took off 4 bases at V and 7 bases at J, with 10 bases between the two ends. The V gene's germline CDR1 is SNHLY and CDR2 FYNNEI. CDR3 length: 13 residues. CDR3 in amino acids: CASSVVFLGELFF. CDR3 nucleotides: TGTGCCAGCAGTGTTGTATTCCTCGGGGAGCTGTTTTTT.

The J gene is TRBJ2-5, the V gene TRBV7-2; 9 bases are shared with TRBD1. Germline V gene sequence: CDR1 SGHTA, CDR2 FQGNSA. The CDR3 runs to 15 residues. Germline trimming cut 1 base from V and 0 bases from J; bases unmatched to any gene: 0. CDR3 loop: CASSLGDRDQETQYF. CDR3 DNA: TGTGCCAGCAGCTTAGGGGACAGGGACCAAGAGACCCAGTACTTC.

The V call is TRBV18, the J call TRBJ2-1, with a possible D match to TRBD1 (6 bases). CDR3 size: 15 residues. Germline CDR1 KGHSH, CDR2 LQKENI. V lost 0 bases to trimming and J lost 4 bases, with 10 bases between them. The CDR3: CASSPPGQGYNEQFF. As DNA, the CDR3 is TGTGCCAGCTCACCACCCGGGCAGGGGTACAATGAGCAGTTCTTC.

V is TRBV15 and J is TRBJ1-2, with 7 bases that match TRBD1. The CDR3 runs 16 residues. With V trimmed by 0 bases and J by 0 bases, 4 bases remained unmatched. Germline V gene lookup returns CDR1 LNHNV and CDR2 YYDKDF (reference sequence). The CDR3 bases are TGTGCCACCAGCAGAGATTTGGGACAGACTAACTATGGCTACACCTTC. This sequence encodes CATSRDLGQTNYGYTF.

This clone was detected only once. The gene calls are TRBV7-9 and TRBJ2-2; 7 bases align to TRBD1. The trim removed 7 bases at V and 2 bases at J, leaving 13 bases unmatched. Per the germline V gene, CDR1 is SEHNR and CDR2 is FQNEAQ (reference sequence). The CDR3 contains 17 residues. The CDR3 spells CASIPSGQRSNTGELFF. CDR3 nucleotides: TGTGCCAGCATCCCGTCGGGACAGCGATCAAACACCGGGGAGCTGTTTTTT. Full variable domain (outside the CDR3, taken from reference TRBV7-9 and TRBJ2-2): DTGVSQNPRHKITKRGQNVTFRCDPISEHNRLYWYRQTLGQGPEFLTYFQNEAQLEKSRLLSDRFSAERPKGSFSTLEIQRTEQGDSAMYLCASIPSGQRSNTGELFFGEGSRLTVL.

The DNA of the CDR3 is TGTGCCAGCAGCTTCCGGACAGGGGACGAGCAGTACTTC. This codes for CASSFRTGDEQYF. The chain links TRBV7-9 to TRBJ2-7, with 9 bases that match TRBD1. V was pared by 3 bases and J by 5 bases, with 2 bases of the junction left unmatched. Germline V gene sequence: CDR1 SEHNR, CDR2 FQNEAQ (reference sequence). This CDR3 comprises 13 residues.

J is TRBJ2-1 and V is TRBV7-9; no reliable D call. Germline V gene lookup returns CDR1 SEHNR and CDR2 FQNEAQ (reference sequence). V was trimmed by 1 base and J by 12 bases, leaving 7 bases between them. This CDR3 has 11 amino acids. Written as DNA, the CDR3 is TGTGCCAGCAGCTTAGATTCCTGGCAGTTCTTC. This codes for CASSLDSWQFF.